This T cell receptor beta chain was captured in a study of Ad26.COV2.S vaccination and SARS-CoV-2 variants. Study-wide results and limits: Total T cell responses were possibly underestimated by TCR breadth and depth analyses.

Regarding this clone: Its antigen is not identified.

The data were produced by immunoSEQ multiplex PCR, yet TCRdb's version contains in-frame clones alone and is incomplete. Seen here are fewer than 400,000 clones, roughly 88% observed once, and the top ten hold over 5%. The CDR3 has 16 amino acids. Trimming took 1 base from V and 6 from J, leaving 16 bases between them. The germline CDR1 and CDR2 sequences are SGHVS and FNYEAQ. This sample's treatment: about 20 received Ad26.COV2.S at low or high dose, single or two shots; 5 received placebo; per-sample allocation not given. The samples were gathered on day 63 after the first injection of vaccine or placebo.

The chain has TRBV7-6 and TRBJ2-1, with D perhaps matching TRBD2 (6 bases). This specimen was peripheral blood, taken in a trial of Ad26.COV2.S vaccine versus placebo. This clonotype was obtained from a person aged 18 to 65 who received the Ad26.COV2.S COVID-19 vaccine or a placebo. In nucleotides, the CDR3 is TGTGCCAGCAGCTTAGGGGGACTTCCCCCTGGCAATGAGCAGTTCTTC. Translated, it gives CASSLGGLPPGNEQFF.